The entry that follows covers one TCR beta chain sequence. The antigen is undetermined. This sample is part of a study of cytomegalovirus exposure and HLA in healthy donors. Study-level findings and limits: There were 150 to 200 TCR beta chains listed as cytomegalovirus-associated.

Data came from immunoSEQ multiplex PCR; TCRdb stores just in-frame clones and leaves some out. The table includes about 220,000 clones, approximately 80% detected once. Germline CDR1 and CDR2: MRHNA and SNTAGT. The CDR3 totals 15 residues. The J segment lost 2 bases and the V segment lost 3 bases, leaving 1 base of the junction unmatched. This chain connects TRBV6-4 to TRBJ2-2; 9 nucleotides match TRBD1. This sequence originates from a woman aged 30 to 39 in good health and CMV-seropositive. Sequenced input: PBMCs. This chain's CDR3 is CASSEGQGNTGELFF. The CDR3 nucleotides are TGTGCCAGCAGTGAGGGACAGGGAAACACCGGGGAGCTGTTTTTT.